This T cell receptor (beta chain) was profiled in a study of the immune and genomic landscape of osteosarcoma (dated by TCRdb to 2020 to 2022). Study-level background: The overall cohort comprised fewer than 55 pediatric and adult patients with high-grade osteosarcoma, with a median age at diagnosis of approximately 27 years (range about 5-85). Poor-risk disease was overrepresented in the cohort, as 73% of patients had an unfavorable pathologic response to standard therapy and about 63% had died. In the overall cohort, roughly three fifths of patients were male, and approximately 80% had localized disease at diagnosis. The study profiled osteosarcoma specimens with whole genome, RNA and T-cell receptor sequencing plus immunohistochemistry and reverse phase protein arrays to define immunogenic potential. TCR sequencing results were integrated with transcriptome, protein array and immunostaining data to characterize the osteosarcoma immunogenomic landscape. The goal of the study was to explain why immune checkpoint inhibitors have shown limited clinical activity in osteosarcoma. Each of a few patients provided a couple of samples from the same tumor site.

This clone is considered large (0.1 to 1%). Its binding antigen is unknown. No much larger clone is present one base from it, and per-base qualities are unavailable. Overall study results and their limits: Higher TCR productive clonality was observed in the immune-hot C3 cluster than in the cold C1 cluster, although TCR productive clonality remained low overall. In five cases, the repertoire was dominated by a single hyperexpanded clone, and fewer than 100 T-cell clonotypes were detected in all five cases. Sample size was not determined by any statistical method, because osteosarcoma is rare and every possible sample was collected. Overall, productive TCR clonality was low, with a mean of 0.09 and a maximum of 0.3, which suggests limited clonal expansion of T cells. Rather than matched normal tissue, external data from normal skin and healthy peripheral blood provided the clonality benchmarks. Alongside the frozen tumor specimens, matched blood was collected from only two patients.

The specimens were post-treatment primary, local recurrence and metastasis tumors obtained from patients with a poor prognosis. The ImmunoSEQ Assay (Adaptive Biotechnologies) was used to immunosequence the CDR3 regions of the TCR beta chain. In the paper's pipeline: TCRB rearrangements, read counts, read proportions and gene usage were exported through the ImmunoSEQ Analyzer platform. T-cell clonality was computed as 1 minus Pielou's evenness on productive rearrangements. In the clonal space homeostasis analysis, clonotypes were grouped as rare, small, medium, large or hyperexpanded (0.01 to 1 of the repertoire). TCR productive clonality was compared across immune clusters C1, C2 and C3 using the Wilcoxon rank sum test. Imported from immuneACCESS, the table was reduced by TCRdb to in-frame sequences with V and J called. These copies leave out some clones; in studies compared against another copy, an unresolved V gene accounts for under half, and the cause of the remainder is not known. D and trimming were read from the DNA, whereas the V and J calls and clone size are those reported in that table. The sample records 1,500 to 2,000 clones, around two thirds of which are singletons. The ten largest make up over 15% of the sample.

The CDR3 numbers 13 residues from cysteine through phenylalanine. Only the CDR3 portion is preserved as DNA: 39 bases, with reading frame beginning at the first base. Trimming accounts for 2 bases at V and 4 bases at J, while the number of junction bases matched to no gene is 2. For CDR1 and CDR2, the germline V gene (reference sequence) lists MNHEY and SMNVEV. Rearrangement joined TRBV27 to TRBJ2-7; 7 junctional bases match TRBD1. What was sequenced was primary tumor tissue from the T10 vertebra. The cell subset or site label, as the study defines it: resected primary osteosarcoma tumor. The receptor was isolated from a man between 18 and 29 years old with osteosarcoma. The age is the age at diagnosis. CDR3 sequence: CASSLAQGYEQYF. The sequence in DNA is TGTGCCAGCAGTTTAGCACAGGGGTACGAGCAGTACTTC.